This note documents a single T cell receptor beta chain sequence. Unique molecular identifiers were incorporated during preparation of the TCRbeta library. MiXCR was run by TCRdb on the PCR reads, yielding one entry per CDR3 protein. The sample yields about 410,000 distinct CDR3 sequences, 20% seen once. V lost 6 bases and J lost 0; bases outside the gene matches: 8. The germline V gene has CDR1 MDHEN and CDR2 SYDVKM. The CDR3 has 17 amino acids. This sample was taken from a study of T-cell reconstitution after alpha-beta-depleted transplantation in children. The genes are TRBV28 and TRBJ2-6; 7 nucleotides line up with TRBD1. The starting material was PBMCs from the stem cell graft donor, obtained from the stem cell graft. The clonotype originates from a human donor who donated a stem cell graft to a child with acute myeloid leukemia. The CDR3 nucleotides are TGTGCCAGCAGGCTAACTCAGGGGGACTCTGGGGCCAACGTCCTGACTTTC. Translation: CASRLTQGDSGANVLTF.